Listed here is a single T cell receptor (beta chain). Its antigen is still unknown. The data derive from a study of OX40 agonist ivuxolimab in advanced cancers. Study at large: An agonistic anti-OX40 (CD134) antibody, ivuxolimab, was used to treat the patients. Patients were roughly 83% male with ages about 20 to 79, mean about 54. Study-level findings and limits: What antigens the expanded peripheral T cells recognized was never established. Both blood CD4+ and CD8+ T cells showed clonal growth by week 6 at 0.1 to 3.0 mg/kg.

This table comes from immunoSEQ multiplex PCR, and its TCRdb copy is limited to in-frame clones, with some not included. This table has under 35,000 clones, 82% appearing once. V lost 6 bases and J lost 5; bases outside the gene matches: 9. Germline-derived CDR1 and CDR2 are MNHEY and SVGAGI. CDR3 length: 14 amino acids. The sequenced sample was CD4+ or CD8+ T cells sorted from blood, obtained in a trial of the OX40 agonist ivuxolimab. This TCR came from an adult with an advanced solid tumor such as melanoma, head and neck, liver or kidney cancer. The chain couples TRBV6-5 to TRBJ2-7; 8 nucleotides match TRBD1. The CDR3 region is CASSQDREFHEQYF. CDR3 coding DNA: TGTGCCAGCAGCCAGGACAGGGAATTCCACGAGCAGTACTTC.